The source of this TCR beta chain is a study of T cells after yellow fever vaccination. The germline V gene has CDR1 SGDLS and CDR2 YYNGEE. Trimming took 7 bases from V and 8 from J; bases not matched to a gene: 7. The CDR3 has 13 residues. From the 5' RACE reads, TCRdb called clonotypes with MiXCR, one entry per CDR3 protein. The sample includes approximately 510,000 distinct CDR3 sequences, about a fifth of them seen just once. The chain combines TRBV9 with TRBJ2-1; 9 bases map to TRBD1. Specimen: PBMCs, collected less than 25 days after the first yellow fever vaccination. The receptor was isolated from a man younger than 35 who received the YFV17D yellow fever vaccine. CDR3 DNA: TGTGCCAGCTCTGGGACAGGGATCGATGAGCAGTTCTTC. Amino acids: CASSGTGIDEQFF.